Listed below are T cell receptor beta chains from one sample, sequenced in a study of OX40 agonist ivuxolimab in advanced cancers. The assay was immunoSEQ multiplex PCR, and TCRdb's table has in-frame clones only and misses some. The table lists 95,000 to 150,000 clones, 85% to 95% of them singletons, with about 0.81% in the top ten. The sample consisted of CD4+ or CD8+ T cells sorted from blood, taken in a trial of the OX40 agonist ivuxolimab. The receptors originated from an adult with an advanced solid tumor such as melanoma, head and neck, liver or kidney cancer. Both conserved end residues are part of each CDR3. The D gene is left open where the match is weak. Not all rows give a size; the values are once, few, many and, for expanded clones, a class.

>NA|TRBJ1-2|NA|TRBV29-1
CSVGDLNYGYTF
TGCAGCGTAGGGGACCTCAACTATGGCTACACCTTC
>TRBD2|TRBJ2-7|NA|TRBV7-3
CASSPQGGTSVSYEQYF
TGTGCCAGCAGCCCACAAGGGGGGACTAGCGTCTCCTACGAGCAGTACTTC
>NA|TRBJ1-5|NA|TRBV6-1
CASSGAGSNQPQHF
TGTGCCAGCAGCGGCGCCGGGTCGAATCAGCCCCAGCATTTT
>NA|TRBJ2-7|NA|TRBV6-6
CASSYSSLALVLYF
TGTGCCAGCAGTTACTCTTCCCTCGCCCTCGTACTGTACTTC
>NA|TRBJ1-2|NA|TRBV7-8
CASSSNTGINYGYTF
TGTGCCAGCAGCTCGAATACAGGGATCAACTATGGCTACACCTTC
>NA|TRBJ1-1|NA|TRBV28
CAGPSLRQTLNTEAFF
TGTGCCGGTCCCAGTTTGCGGCAGACTTTGAACACTGAAGCTTTCTTT
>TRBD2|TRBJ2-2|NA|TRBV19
CATGLAGASILTGELFF
TGTGCCACCGGGTTAGCGGGAGCCTCAATACTCACCGGGGAGCTGTTTTTT
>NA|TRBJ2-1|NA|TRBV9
CASSPQMTSSEQFF
TGTGCCAGCAGCCCCCAGATGACCTCGAGTGAGCAGTTCTTC
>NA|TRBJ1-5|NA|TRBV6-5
CASRTGQGNQPQHF
TGTGCCAGCAGGACCGGTCAGGGCAATCAGCCCCAGCATTTT
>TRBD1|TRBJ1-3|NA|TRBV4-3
CASSQDHGTVGNTIYF
TGCGCCAGCAGCCAAGATCATGGGACAGTGGGAAACACCATATATTTT
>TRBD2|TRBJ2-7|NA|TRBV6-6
CASSHSGGSYEQYF
TGTGCCAGCAGCCATAGCGGGGGGTCCTACGAGCAGTACTTC
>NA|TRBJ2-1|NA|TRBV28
CASRSEGRDYNEQFF
TGTGCCAGCAGATCTGAGGGACGGGATTACAATGAGCAGTTCTTC
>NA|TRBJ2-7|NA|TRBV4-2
CASSQGRGSEYEQYF
TGTGCCAGCAGCCAAGGTCGGGGTAGCGAGTACGAGCAGTACTTC
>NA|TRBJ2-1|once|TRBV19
CASSILGRRTDEQFF
TGTGCCAGTAGTATACTCGGGAGAAGGACCGATGAGCAGTTCTTC
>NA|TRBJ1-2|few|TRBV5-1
CASSSSGGQSDYGYTF
TGCGCCAGCAGCTCCTCTGGAGGACAGAGCGACTATGGCTACACCTTC
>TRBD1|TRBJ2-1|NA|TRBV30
CAWEQGGNEQFF
TGTGCCTGGGAACAGGGGGGCAATGAGCAGTTCTTC
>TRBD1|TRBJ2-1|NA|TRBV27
CASSLDRSYNEQFF
TGTGCCAGCAGTTTGGACAGGTCCTACAATGAGCAGTTCTTC
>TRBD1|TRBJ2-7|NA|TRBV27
CASSSTGAPYEQYF
TGTGCCAGCAGTTCGACAGGGGCCCCTTACGAGCAGTACTTC
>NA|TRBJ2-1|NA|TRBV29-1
CSVAGAENEQFF
TGCAGCGTTGCGGGGGCAGAGAATGAGCAGTTCTTC
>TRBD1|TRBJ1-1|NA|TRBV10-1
CASSEWTGSNTEAFF
TGCGCCAGCAGTGAGTGGACAGGATCGAACACTGAAGCTTTCTTT
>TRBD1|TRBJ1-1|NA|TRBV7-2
CASSSTGGAAEAFF
TGTGCCAGCAGCTCCACAGGGGGCGCGGCTGAAGCTTTCTTT
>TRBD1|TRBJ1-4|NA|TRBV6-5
CASSYSRQGGEKLFF
TGTGCCAGCAGTTACTCGAGACAGGGAGGCGAAAAACTGTTTTTT
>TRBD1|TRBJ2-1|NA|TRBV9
CASSKGAGEQFF
TGTGCCAGCAGTAAGGGGGCAGGAGAGCAGTTCTTC
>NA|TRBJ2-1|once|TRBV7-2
CASSVEGYGIDEQFF
TGTGCCAGCAGCGTAGAGGGGTATGGTATCGATGAGCAGTTCTTC
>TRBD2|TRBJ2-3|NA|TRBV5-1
CASSLVLGLAGREDTQYF
TGCGCCAGCAGCTTGGTTCTTGGACTAGCGGGAAGAGAAGATACGCAGTATTTT
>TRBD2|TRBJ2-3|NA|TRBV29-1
CSGGLAGEVDTQYF
TGCAGCGGTGGACTAGCGGGAGAGGTAGATACGCAGTATTTT
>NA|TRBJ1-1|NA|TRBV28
CASSPWDGPAAFF
TGTGCCAGCAGTCCCTGGGACGGTCCAGCAGCTTTCTTT
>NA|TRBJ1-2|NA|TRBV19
CASSIQGPYGYTF
TGTGCCAGTAGTATTCAGGGGCCCTATGGCTACACCTTC
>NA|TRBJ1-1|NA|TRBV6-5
CASSPPPGPTEAFF
TGTGCCAGCAGTCCCCCGCCAGGGCCCACTGAAGCTTTCTTT
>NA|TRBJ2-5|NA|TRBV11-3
CASSPRTGGETQYF
TGTGCCAGCAGCCCTCGGACAGGAGGGGAGACCCAGTACTTC
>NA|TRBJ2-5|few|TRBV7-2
CASSSGQKYQETQYF
TGTGCCAGCAGCTCCGGACAGAAGTACCAAGAGACCCAGTACTTC
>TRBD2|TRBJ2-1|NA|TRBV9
CASSVGASGRAYNEQFF
TGTGCCAGCAGCGTAGGGGCTAGCGGGAGGGCCTACAATGAGCAGTTCTTC
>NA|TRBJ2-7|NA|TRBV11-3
CASSFARTAQYEQYF
TGTGCCAGCAGCTTTGCCAGGACAGCCCAGTACGAGCAGTACTTC
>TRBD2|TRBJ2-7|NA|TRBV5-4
CASSIGTSGRGEQYF
TGTGCCAGCAGCATAGGGACTAGCGGGAGGGGCGAGCAGTACTTC
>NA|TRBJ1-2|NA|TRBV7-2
CASSPAGAVLGYTF
TGTGCCAGCAGCCCAGCAGGGGCGGTGTTAGGCTACACCTTC
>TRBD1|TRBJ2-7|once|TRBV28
CASSFDRARYEQYF
TGTGCCAGCAGTTTTGACAGGGCGAGGTACGAGCAGTACTTC
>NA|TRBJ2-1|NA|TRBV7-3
CASSLMAEASYNEQFF
TGTGCCAGCAGCTTAATGGCGGAGGCCTCCTACAATGAGCAGTTCTTC
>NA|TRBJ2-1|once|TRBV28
CASSLVDEQFF
TGTGCCAGCAGTTTAGTGGATGAGCAGTTCTTC
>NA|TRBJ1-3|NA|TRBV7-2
CASSLASGFFRVHGNTIYF
TGTGCCAGCAGCTTAGCCTCAGGGTTCTTTAGGGTACATGGAAACACCATATATTTT
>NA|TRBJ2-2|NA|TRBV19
CASSIGTGELFF
TGTGCCAGTAGTATAGGTACCGGGGAGCTGTTTTTT
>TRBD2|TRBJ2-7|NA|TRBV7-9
CASSLALAGYLNSYEQYF
TGTGCCAGCAGCTTAGCACTAGCGGGATACCTAAACTCCTACGAGCAGTACTTC
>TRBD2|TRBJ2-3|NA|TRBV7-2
CASSLASREGDTQYF
TGTGCCAGCAGCTTAGCGTCTCGGGAGGGAGATACGCAGTATTTT
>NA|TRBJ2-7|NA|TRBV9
CASSVEAPSDEQYF
TGTGCCAGCAGCGTAGAGGCCCCTTCCGACGAGCAGTACTTC
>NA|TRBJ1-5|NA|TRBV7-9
CASSQGGNQPQHF
TGTGCCAGCAGCCAGGGAGGCAATCAGCCCCAGCATTTT
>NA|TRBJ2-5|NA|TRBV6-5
CASTAYNQETQYF
TGTGCCAGCACCGCTTACAATCAAGAGACCCAGTACTTC
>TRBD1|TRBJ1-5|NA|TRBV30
CAWSLSGTDSNQPQHF
TGTGCCTGGAGTCTCTCCGGGACAGATAGCAATCAGCCCCAGCATTTT
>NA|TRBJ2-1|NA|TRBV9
CASSNTGDRTDNEQFF
TGTGCCAGCAGCAACACCGGGGACCGCACCGACAATGAGCAGTTCTTC